This T cell receptor beta chain is drawn from a study of shared clonotypes between healthy human individuals. V dropped 3 bases and J dropped 3; count of bases not matched to a gene: 4. The CDR3 has 14 amino acids. CDR1 is SGHVS and CDR2 is FQNEAQ in the germline V gene. A word on this clone: The antigen remains undetermined.

General study points: An effect of sequencing depth on clonotype sharing among donors was expected. Of the naive CD4 clonotypes, around 4.7% were shared across a handful of donors.

The authors ran the assay at deep level. Every subset had its genomic DNA shared out evenly among several immunoSEQ plates. Assay: immunoSEQ multiplex PCR; the TCRdb copy retains only in-frame clones and omits some. The table includes under 2.5 million clones, less than 95% detected once. The receptor was derived from a man between 18 and 29 years old in good health. Some clones in this sample may be carry-over from other donors' samples. Sequencing was carried out using naive CD4+ T cells from PBMCs. Subset of the sample: CD45RA+ positively selected. The chain has TRBV7-8 and TRBJ1-1; 7 nucleotides line up with TRBD1. The chain's CDR3 is CASSFGQAHTEAFF. The CDR3 nucleotides read TGTGCCAGCAGCTTCGGACAGGCCCACACTGAAGCTTTCTTT.